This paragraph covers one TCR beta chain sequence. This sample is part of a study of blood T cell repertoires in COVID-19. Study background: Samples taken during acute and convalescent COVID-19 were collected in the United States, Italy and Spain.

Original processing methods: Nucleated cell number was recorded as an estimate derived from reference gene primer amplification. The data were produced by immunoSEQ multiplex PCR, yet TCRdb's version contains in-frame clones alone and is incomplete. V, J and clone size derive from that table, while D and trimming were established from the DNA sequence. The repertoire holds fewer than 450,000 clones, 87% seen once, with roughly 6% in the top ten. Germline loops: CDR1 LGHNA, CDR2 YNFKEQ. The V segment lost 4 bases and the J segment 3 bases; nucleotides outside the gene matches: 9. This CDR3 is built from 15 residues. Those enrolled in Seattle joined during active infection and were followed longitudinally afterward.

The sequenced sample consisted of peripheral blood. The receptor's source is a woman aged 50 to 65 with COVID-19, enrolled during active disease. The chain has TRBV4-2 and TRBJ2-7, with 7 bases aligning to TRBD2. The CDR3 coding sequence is TGTGCCAGCAGCCCCGGGAGAGCGGGAAACTACGAGCAGTACTTC. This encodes CASSPGRAGNYEQYF.